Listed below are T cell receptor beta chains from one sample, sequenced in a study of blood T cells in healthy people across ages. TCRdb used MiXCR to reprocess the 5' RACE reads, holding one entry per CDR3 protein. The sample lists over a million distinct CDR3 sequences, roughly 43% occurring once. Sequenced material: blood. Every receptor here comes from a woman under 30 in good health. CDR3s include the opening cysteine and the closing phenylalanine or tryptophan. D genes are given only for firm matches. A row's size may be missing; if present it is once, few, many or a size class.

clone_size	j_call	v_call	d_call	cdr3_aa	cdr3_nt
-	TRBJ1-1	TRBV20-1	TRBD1	CSTTRGRAFF	TGCAGTACTACGAGGGGGCGAGCTTTCTTT
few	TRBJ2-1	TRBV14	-	CASSQGVQGEQFF	TGTGCCAGCAGCCAAGGGGTGCAAGGTGAGCAGTTCTTC
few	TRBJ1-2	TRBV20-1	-	CSARDSSRNYGYTF	TGCAGTGCTAGAGATAGTTCACGGAACTATGGCTACACCTTC
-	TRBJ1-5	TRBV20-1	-	CSAREGLAQHF	TGCAGTGCTAGAGAAGGGTTAGCCCAGCATTTT
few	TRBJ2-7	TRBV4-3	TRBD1	CASSQDGTGYYEQYF	TGCGCCAGCAGCCAAGACGGGACAGGCTACTACGAGCAGTACTTC
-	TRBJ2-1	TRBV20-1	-	CSALLSWETQFF	TGCAGTGCTCTACTGAGCTGGGAGACCCAGTTCTTC
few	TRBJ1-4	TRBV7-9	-	CASSKLKSTGTNEKLFF	TGTGCCAGCAGCAAACTCAAATCGACAGGCACTAATGAAAAACTGTTTTTT
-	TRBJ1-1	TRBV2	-	CASATEGGNTEAFF	TGTGCCAGCGCGACGGAAGGAGGGAACACTGAAGCTTTCTTT
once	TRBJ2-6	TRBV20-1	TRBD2	CSARVGLAGVAYRGANVLTF	TGCAGTGCTAGAGTGGGACTAGCGGGAGTAGCGTATCGTGGGGCCAACGTCCTGACTTTC
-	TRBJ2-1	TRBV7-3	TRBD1	CASSTRQGGNEQFF	TGTGCCAGCAGCACCCGACAGGGCGGCAATGAGCAGTTCTTC
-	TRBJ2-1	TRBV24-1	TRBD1	CATSDTGGAYNEQFF	TGTGCCACCAGTGATACAGGGGGCGCTTACAATGAGCAGTTCTTC
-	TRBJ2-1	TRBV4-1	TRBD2	CASSQDSLAGNAYNEQFF	TGCGCCAGCAGCCAAGATTCCCTAGCGGGAAACGCCTACAATGAGCAGTTCTTC
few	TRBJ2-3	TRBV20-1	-	CSAVADSTDTQYF	TGCAGTGCCGTAGCTGATAGCACAGATACGCAGTATTTT
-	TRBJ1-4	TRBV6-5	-	CASSYSDSGHEKLFF	TGTGCCAGCAGTTACTCGGACAGTGGCCATGAAAAACTGTTTTTT
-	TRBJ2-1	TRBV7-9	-	CASSLDILSSNEQFF	TGTGCAAGCAGTCTAGACATACTCTCCTCCAATGAGCAGTTCTTC
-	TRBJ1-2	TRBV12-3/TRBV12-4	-	CASSPGHLSGYTF	TGTGCCAGCAGCCCAGGACACCTTTCAGGCTACACCTTC
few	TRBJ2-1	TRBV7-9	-	CASSLTGVGRNEQFF	TGTGCCAGCAGCTTAACCGGGGTGGGGCGGAATGAGCAGTTCTTC
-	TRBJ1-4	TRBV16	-	CASSQSWQAAINEKLFF	TGTGCCAGCAGCCAATCGTGGCAGGCAGCGATTAATGAAAAACTGTTTTTT
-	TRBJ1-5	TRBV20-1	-	CSAREGVTYSNQPQHF	TGCAGTGCTAGAGAAGGGGTGACCTATAGCAATCAGCCCCAGCATTTT
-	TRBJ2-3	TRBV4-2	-	CVSSQDPARADTQYF	TGTGTCAGCAGCCAAGATCCGGCTAGAGCAGATACGCAGTATTTT
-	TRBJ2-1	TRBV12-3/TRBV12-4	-	CASSNYYSEQFF	TGTGCCAGCAGTAACTACTACAGTGAGCAGTTCTTC
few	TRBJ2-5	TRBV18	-	CASSPGQRETQYF	TGTGCCAGCTCACCCGGACAAAGAGAGACCCAGTACTTC
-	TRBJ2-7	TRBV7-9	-	CASSFGLTPQNNEQYF	TGTGCCAGCAGCTTCGGACTAACACCCCAGAACAATGAGCAGTACTTC
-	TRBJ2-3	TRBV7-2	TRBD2	CASSLVSGGARVITDTQYF	TGTGCCAGCAGCTTAGTTAGCGGGGGGGCTCGAGTAATTACAGATACGCAGTATTTT
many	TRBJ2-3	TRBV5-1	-	CASSLDGGSTDTQYF	TGCGCCAGCAGCTTGGACGGGGGAAGCACAGATACGCAGTATTTT
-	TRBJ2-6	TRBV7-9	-	CASSLILAGPSGANVLTF	TGTGCCAGCAGCTTAATACTAGCTGGTCCCTCTGGGGCCAACGTCCTGACTTTC
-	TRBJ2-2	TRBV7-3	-	CASSPFPAGELFF	TGTGCCAGCAGCCCCTTCCCTGCCGGGGAGCTGTTTTTT
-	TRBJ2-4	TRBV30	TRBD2	CAWTSGNIQYF	TGTGCCTGGACTAGCGGAAACATTCAGTACTTC
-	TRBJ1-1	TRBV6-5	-	CATSPGGVTEAFF	TGTGCCACCAGCCCGGGAGGAGTTACTGAAGCTTTCTTT
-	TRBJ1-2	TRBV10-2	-	CASSERRGSFYTF	TGCGCCAGCAGTGAAAGACGGGGATCGTTCTACACCTTC
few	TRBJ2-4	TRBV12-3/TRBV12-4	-	CASSFQGLAKNIQYF	TGTGCCAGCAGTTTTCAGGGACTGGCCAAAAACATTCAGTACTTC
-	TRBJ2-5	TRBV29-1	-	CSRGSRATQYF	TGCAGCAGGGGGTCACGGGCGACCCAGTACTTC
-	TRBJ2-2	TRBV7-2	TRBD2	CASSTRTSITGELFF	TGTGCCAGCAGCACCCGGACTAGCATAACCGGGGAGCTGTTTTTT
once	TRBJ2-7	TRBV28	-	CASSLAGYKQYF	TGTGCCAGCAGTTTGGCGGGCTACAAGCAGTACTTC
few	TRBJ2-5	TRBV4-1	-	CASSQVWGGQETQYF	TGCGCCAGCAGCCAAGTGTGGGGAGGTCAAGAGACCCAGTACTTC
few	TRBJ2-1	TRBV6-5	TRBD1	CASKETGAYNEQFF	TGTGCCAGCAAAGAGACAGGGGCCTACAATGAGCAGTTCTTC
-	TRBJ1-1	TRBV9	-	CASSLSTGPNTEAFF	TGTGCCAGCAGCCTTTCAACGGGACCCAACACTGAAGCTTTCTTT
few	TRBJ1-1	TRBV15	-	CATHKERTEAFF	TGTGCCACGCACAAGGAGCGGACTGAAGCTTTCTTT
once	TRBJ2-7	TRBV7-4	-	CASSLGEISYEQYF	TGTGCCAGCAGCTTAGGAGAAATCTCCTACGAGCAGTACTTC
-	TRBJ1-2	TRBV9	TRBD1	CASSVGGAGQGYGYTF	TGTGCCAGCAGCGTAGGAGGCGCCGGACAGGGATATGGCTACACCTTC
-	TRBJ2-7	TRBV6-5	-	CASSYSAFYEQYF	TGTGCCAGCAGTTACTCGGCCTTCTACGAGCAGTACTTC
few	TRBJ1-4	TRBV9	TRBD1	CASSDRQGGVEKLFF	TGTGCCAGCAGCGACCGACAGGGGGGGGTTGAAAAACTGTTTTTT
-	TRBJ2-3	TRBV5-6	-	CASSPGTFVRTDTQYF	TGTGCCAGCAGCCCCGGGACATTTGTACGCACAGATACGCAGTATTTT